The 28 T cell receptor beta chains below were found in one sample sequenced in a study of T cells after yellow fever vaccination. TCRdb re-called the 5' RACE reads through MiXCR, storing one row per CDR3 protein. The table records approximately 580,000 distinct CDR3 sequences, about 15% of them present only once. The source was PBMCs, collected more than 4 days after the first yellow fever vaccination. These receptors were obtained from a young man who received the YFV17D yellow fever vaccine.

The V and J genes are TRBV18 and TRBJ2-7, with a possible D match to TRBD1 (5 bases). Germline V gene data show CDR1 as KGHSH and CDR2 as LQKENI. The length of the CDR3 is 16 residues. Between the trimmed V and J ends, which lost 2 bases and 0 bases, there was a span of 14 bases. The CDR3 sequence: CASSPGARSDSYEQYF. CDR3 coding DNA: TGTGCCAGCTCACCAGGGGCCCGATCCGACTCCTACGAGCAGTACTTC.

This clonotype was observed a handful of times. This chain joins TRBV6-5 and TRBJ2-6, with TRBD1 as a possible D gene (6 bases). CDR3 length equals 18 residues. Germline lookup yields CDR1 MNHEY and CDR2 SVGAGI. V dropped 2 bases and J dropped 2 bases, with 16 bases sitting between them. The CDR3 nucleotides are TGTGCCAGCAGTTACACAGGGCCTACCTTCCCTGGGGCCAACGTCCTGACTTTC. This gives the protein CASSYTGPTFPGANVLTF.

This clonotype was seen only a few times. The rearrangement joins TRBV6-2 or TRBV6-3 to TRBJ2-2; no firm D call. The CDR3 totals 13 residues. V was pared by 1 base and J by 4 bases, with 4 bases between. CDR1 MNHEY and CDR2 SVGEGT come from the germline V gene. This chain's CDR3 is CASSYLLTGELFF. In DNA, the CDR3 is TGTGCCAGCAGTTACTTACTCACCGGGGAGCTGTTTTTT.

This clonotype was observed a handful of times. The chain uses TRBV7-7 and TRBJ2-5; perhaps TRBD2 as D (5 bases). In germline, CDR1 is SSHAT, CDR2 FNYEAQ (reference sequence). The CDR3 has 14 amino acids. Trimming took 0 bases from V and 0 from J, leaving 5 bases between them. DNA for the CDR3: TGTGCCAGCAGCTTAGCGACTAACCAAGAGACCCAGTACTTC. It encodes CASSLATNQETQYF.

The chain employs TRBV20-1 and TRBJ1-2, with TRBD1 matching 9 bases. This CDR3 comprises 12 residues. Germline V gene lookup returns CDR1 DFQATT and CDR2 SNEGSKA (reference sequence). Trimming took 5 bases from V and 6 from J; bases not matched to a gene: 4. The CDR3 DNA follows: TGCAGTGCTCTTACAGGGGGCCATGGCTACACCTTC. Translation gives CSALTGGHGYTF.

This chain links TRBV20-1 with TRBJ2-7, with 7 bases fitting TRBD2. V lost 4 bases, J lost 7 bases, and 19 bases stayed unmatched. CDR3 length: 16 amino acids. Germline V lookup: CDR1 DFQATT, CDR2 SNEGSKA (reference sequence). CDR3 sequence: CSATRADLGDYGEQYV. In DNA, the CDR3 is TGCAGTGCTACCCGGGCTGACCTAGGGGACTACGGGGAGCAGTACGTC.

The V call is TRBV2, the J call TRBJ2-5; TRBD2 matches 10 bases. The CDR3 spans 15 residues. V lost 5 bases and J lost 5; bases outside the gene matches: 8. CDR1 is SNHLY, CDR2 FYNNEI, per germline. CDR3 region: CASSFQRGGRETQYF. The DNA of the CDR3 is TGTGCCAGCAGTTTCCAGCGGGGGGGCCGCGAGACCCAGTACTTC.

The genes are TRBV13 and TRBJ1-1; D unresolved. CDR1 and CDR2 from the germline V gene are PRHDT and FYEKMQ (reference sequence). The CDR3 is 13 amino acids. V was shortened by 5 bases and J by 4 bases, with 11 bases between the two germline ends. The CDR3 spells CASSPESSTEAFF. CDR3 sequence (DNA): TGTGCCAGCAGCCCGGAATCTAGCACTGAAGCTTTCTTT.

This clonotype was recorded a few times. V and J are TRBV4-1 and TRBJ2-1, with D unresolved. V was trimmed by 2 bases and J by 7 bases, leaving 9 bases between them. The CDR3 covers 13 residues. Germline CDR1 reads MGHRA; CDR2 reads YSYEKL. The CDR3 region is CASSQPRDNEQFF. CDR3 DNA sequence: TGCGCCAGCAGCCAACCCAGAGATAATGAGCAGTTCTTC.

This chain connects TRBV19 to TRBJ1-1, with no clear D. The germline V gene has CDR1 LNHDA and CDR2 SQIVND (reference sequence). The CDR3 extends over 13 amino acids. V was cut by 5 bases and J by 4 bases, with 11 bases left in between. The DNA for the CDR3 is TGTGCCAGTAGTTTCTCCCCGGGCACTGAAGCTTTCTTT. It translates to CASSFSPGTEAFF.

J is TRBJ2-6 and V is TRBV15; D call uncertain. The CDR3 is made up of 18 amino acids. From germline, CDR1 is LNHNV and CDR2 YYDKDF (reference sequence). The V end lost 0 bases, the J end lost 0 bases, and 12 bases lay between the germline ends. The CDR3 DNA reads as TGTGCCACCAGCAGAGATTTAGGTCCAGTCTCTGGGGCCAACGTCCTGACTTTC. Its protein product is CATSRDLGPVSGANVLTF.

This clonotype was detected ten times or more. The chain couples TRBV24-1 to TRBJ1-5; D is unclear. The ends were cut back, 2 bases at V and 5 bases at J, with 18 bases in the middle. The CDR3 is made up of 17 amino acids. Germline CDR1 is KGHDR and CDR2 is SFDVKD. CDR3 DNA sequence: TGTGCCACCAGTGATTCAGGACGGAGGGCTATCGATCAGCCCCAGCATTTT. Translated, it gives CATSDSGRRAIDQPQHF.

This clonotype has at least ten counts. The chain is built from TRBV6-5 and TRBJ2-7; 10 nucleotides agree with TRBD2. The germline CDR1 and CDR2 sequences are MNHEY and SVGAGI. The CDR3 extends over 15 amino acids. Trimming took 5 bases from V and 1 from J; bases not matched to a gene: 5. CDR3 nucleotides: TGTGCCAGCAGTCCTAGCGGGGGTGGTTCCTACGAGCAGTACGTC. This sequence encodes CASSPSGGGSYEQYV.

This clonotype was detected a few times. This CDR3 is CASSPRASGGTSPDTQYF. For the CDR3, the DNA is TGTGCCAGCAGTCCCCGGGCTAGCGGGGGGACGAGTCCAGATACGCAGTATTTT. This rearrangement joins TRBV6-1 to TRBJ2-3; 11 bases map to TRBD2. The CDR3 has 18 amino acids. Trimming at V came to 5 bases and at J to 4 bases, leaving 14 bases not matched to a gene. The V gene's germline CDR1 is MNHNS and CDR2 SASEGT.

This clonotype has a handful of counts. This sequence joins TRBV15 and TRBJ1-3; D gene uncertain. Trimming took off 0 bases at V and 0 bases at J, with 12 bases between the two ends. CDR1 and CDR2 (germline): LNHNV, YYDKDF (reference sequence). This CDR3 comprises 17 residues. In DNA form, the CDR3 reads TGTGCCACCAGCAGAGATCAACCGTTACACTCTGGAAACACCATATATTTT. It yields the protein CATSRDQPLHSGNTIYF.

This clonotype occurred a few times. The chain uses TRBV19 and TRBJ1-1; D is undetermined. Germline CDR1 LNHDA, CDR2 SQIVND (reference sequence). The CDR3 extends over 13 amino acids. V was cut by 4 bases and J by 0 bases, with 6 bases left in between. CDR3: CASSKLMNTEAFF. CDR3 DNA sequence: TGTGCCAGTAGTAAACTGATGAACACTGAAGCTTTCTTT.

The rearrangement joins TRBV7-6 to TRBJ1-4; perhaps TRBD1 as D (5 bases). The CDR3 sequence is 15 residues long. Germline V gene sequence: CDR1 SGHVS, CDR2 FNYEAQ. V gave up 4 bases and J gave up 3 bases, with 12 bases separating them. DNA for the CDR3: TGTGCCAGCAGCTCCGAGGACACACCTAATGAAAAACTGTTTTTT. This translates into CASSSEDTPNEKLFF.

The genes are TRBV11-2 and TRBJ1-6; possibly TRBD1 for D (5 bases). Per the germline V gene, CDR1 is SGHAT and CDR2 is FQNNGV. This CDR3 is built from 16 residues. With 0 bases removed from V and 10 bases from J, the gap between germline ends came to 16 bases. The CDR3 spells CASSLDWLGTDSPLHF. The DNA of the CDR3 is TGTGCCAGCAGCTTAGATTGGTTGGGGACCGACTCACCCCTCCACTTT.

This clonotype was counted between two and nine times. CDR3 DNA: TGTGCCAGCAGCCGACTAGCGGGGGGGAGAGAGACCCAGTACTTC. It codes for CASSRLAGGRETQYF. The chain joins TRBV27 to TRBJ2-5; 14 bases are a match to TRBD2. Trimming removed 6 bases from V and 4 bases from J; junction bases left unmatched: 4. This CDR3 has 15 amino acids. Germline-derived CDR1 and CDR2 are MNHEY and SMNVEV (reference sequence).

The chain is built from TRBV5-1 and TRBJ1-4; 7 nucleotides align to TRBD1. The CDR3 is 16 amino acids. Germline V lookup: CDR1 SGHRS, CDR2 YFSETQ. The V segment lost 4 bases and the J segment 5 bases; nucleotides outside the gene matches: 11. The CDR3 protein is CASSPTRGQANEKLFF. The CDR3 bases are TGCGCCAGCAGCCCAACTAGGGGGCAAGCGAATGAAAAACTGTTTTTT.

CDR3 protein: CSATEDRGKKTQYF. CDR3 DNA: TGCAGTGCTACCGAAGACAGGGGGAAAAAGACCCAGTACTTC. The rearrangement links TRBV20-1 to TRBJ2-5; 9 positions agree with TRBD1. The CDR3 is made up of 14 amino acids. From germline, CDR1 is DFQATT and CDR2 SNEGSKA (reference sequence). J was trimmed by 6 bases and V by 4 bases; bases with no gene match: 9.

This clonotype turned up a few times. The chain is built from TRBV5-4 and TRBJ2-5, with D unclear. Germline V gene data show CDR1 as SGHNT and CDR2 as YYREEE (reference sequence). The CDR3 loop spans 13 amino acids. The V end lost 4 bases, the J end lost 1 base, and 8 bases lay between the germline ends. The CDR3 protein is CASSDAFQETQYF. The DNA for the CDR3 is TGTGCCAGCAGCGACGCCTTCCAAGAGACCCAGTACTTC.

This chain connects TRBV11-2 to TRBJ2-1; possibly TRBD2 for D (5 bases). This CDR3 spans 16 amino acids. Deletions cut 5 bases from V and 0 bases from J, with 14 bases between. Per the germline V gene, CDR1 is SGHAT and CDR2 is FQNNGV. The CDR3 sequence: CASSALVGSSYNEQFF. For the CDR3, the DNA is TGTGCCAGCAGCGCCCTGGTTGGGAGCTCCTACAATGAGCAGTTCTTC.

At least ten counts were recorded for this clonotype. V and J are TRBV20-1 and TRBJ2-7, with D possibly matching TRBD2 (7 bases). The V end lost 4 bases, the J end lost 3 bases, and 16 bases lay between the germline ends. Germline lookup yields CDR1 DFQATT and CDR2 SNEGSKA (reference sequence). The CDR3 spans 14 residues. CDR3 bases: TGCAGTGCTATACCAGGCGGGGGCAGCTACGAGCAGTACGTC. Amino acids: CSAIPGGGSYEQYV.

The V gene is TRBV4-3, the J gene TRBJ2-3; no clear D. CDR3 length: 17 residues. The germline V gene has CDR1 LGHNA and CDR2 YSLEER. Deletions cut 0 bases from V and 2 bases from J, with 15 bases between. The CDR3 is CASSQDIGRSTTDTQYF. DNA for the CDR3: TGCGCCAGCAGCCAAGATATCGGTCGCAGCACCACAGATACGCAGTATTTT.

CDR3 DNA: TGTGCCAGCAGTGAAGGGGACAGCCAAGAGACCCAGTACTTC. Residues: CASSEGDSQETQYF. This chain uses TRBV6-1 with TRBJ2-5; 7 bases are a match to TRBD1. After removal of 1 base from V and 1 base from J, the junction contained 0 bases not matched to a gene. The CDR3 runs 14 residues. Germline values: CDR1 MNHNS, CDR2 SASEGT.

This clonotype was counted ten times or more. The chain recombines TRBV29-1 with TRBJ2-1; D possibly corresponds to TRBD1 (6 bases). Germline assignment: CDR1 SQVTM and CDR2 ANQGSEA. The CDR3 is 13 amino acids. The V end was cut by 7 bases, the J end by 1 base, with 11 bases between. The CDR3 DNA reads TGCAGCGCCCGGACAGTGTCCTACAATGAGCAGTTCTTC. This sequence encodes CSARTVSYNEQFF.

This clonotype has only a few counts. V and J are TRBV12-3 or TRBV12-4 and TRBJ2-5; perhaps TRBD2 as D (6 bases). The V and J ends lost 5 bases and 6 bases respectively, with 16 bases between them. This CDR3 spans 14 amino acids. CDR3 region: CASSIRGGMQTQYF. The CDR3 DNA follows: TGTGCCAGCAGTATCCGTGGGGGGATGCAGACCCAGTACTTC.